This T cell receptor beta chain was recorded in a study of monozygotic twins with inflammatory bowel disease. Used for each TCR library was about 3.5 ug of total RNA. TCRdb re-called the 5' RACE reads and catalogs CDR3 proteins one per entry, DNA excluded. The sample table sets out approximately 210,000 distinct CDR3 sequences. Broader study findings: Discrimination among different T cell subtypes was not achievable. Any single strong signal or clonotype tied to IBD lacked support.

As for this clonotype: Antigen specificity is unknown.

The CDR3 consists of 16 residues. Germline V gene sequence: CDR1 MDHEN, CDR2 SYDVKM. The rearrangement uses TRBV28 and TRBJ1-1; as DNA is missing, the TRBD1 call by TCRdb cannot be tested. This receptor was obtained from a human donor with ulcerative colitis or Crohn's disease, or a healthy co-twin of an affected twin (not recorded which). Specimen: blood. CDR3 residues: CASSPPARPGNTEAFF.